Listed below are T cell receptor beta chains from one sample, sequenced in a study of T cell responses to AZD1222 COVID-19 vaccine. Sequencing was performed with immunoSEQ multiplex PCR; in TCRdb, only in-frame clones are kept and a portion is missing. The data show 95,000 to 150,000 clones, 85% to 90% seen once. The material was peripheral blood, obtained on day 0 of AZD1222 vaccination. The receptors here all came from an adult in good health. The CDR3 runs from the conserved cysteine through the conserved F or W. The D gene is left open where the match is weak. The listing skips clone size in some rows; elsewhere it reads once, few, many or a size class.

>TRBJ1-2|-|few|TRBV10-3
CAISDFGDPRGLNYGYTF
TGTGCCATCAGTGACTTCGGGGATCCCCGGGGGCTTAACTATGGCTACACCTTC
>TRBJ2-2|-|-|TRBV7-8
CASSLRVLPPGELFF
TGTGCCAGCAGCTTGCGGGTGCTCCCGCCTGGGGAGCTGTTTTTT
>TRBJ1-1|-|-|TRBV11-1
CASSLAAGRDTEAFF
TGTGCCAGCAGCTTAGCGGCAGGGAGGGACACTGAAGCTTTCTTT
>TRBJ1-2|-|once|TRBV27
CASRTSWEDYGYTF
TGTGCCAGCAGGACCTCTTGGGAGGACTATGGCTACACCTTC
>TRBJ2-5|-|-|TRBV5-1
CASSSRQQETQYF
TGCGCCAGCAGCTCCAGACAGCAAGAGACCCAGTACTTC
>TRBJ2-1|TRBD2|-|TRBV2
CASSLAGVLYNEQFF
TGTGCCAGCAGTCTAGCGGGAGTCCTCTACAATGAGCAGTTCTTC
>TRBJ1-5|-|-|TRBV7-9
CASSSGPELSPQHF
TGTGCCAGCAGCTCTGGACCGGAGTTATCACCCCAGCATTTT
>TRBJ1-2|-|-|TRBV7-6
CASSLSIGGGYTF
TGTGCCAGCAGCTTATCGATTGGAGGAGGCTACACCTTC
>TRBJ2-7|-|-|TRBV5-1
CASSRKTAVYEQYF
TGCGCCAGCAGCCGGAAGACAGCTGTCTACGAGCAGTACTTC
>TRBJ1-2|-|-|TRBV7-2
CASSLVGDLYGYTF
TGTGCCAGCAGCTTAGTCGGAGACCTTTATGGCTACACCTTC
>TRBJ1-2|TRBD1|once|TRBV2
CASKGEGQGRDGYTF
TGTGCCAGCAAGGGGGAGGGACAGGGCCGAGATGGCTACACCTTC
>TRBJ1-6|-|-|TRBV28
CASSATDFIAPIGSPLHF
TGTGCCAGCAGTGCTACGGACTTTATTGCTCCTATAGGGTCACCCCTCCACTTT
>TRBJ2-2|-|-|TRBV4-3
CASSRTGTSNTGELFF
TGCGCCAGCAGCCGAACAGGGACTTCGAACACCGGGGAGCTGTTTTTT
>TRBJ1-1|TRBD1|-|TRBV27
CASSPMGQGNTEAFF
TGTGCCAGCAGTCCGATGGGACAGGGGAACACTGAAGCTTTCTTT
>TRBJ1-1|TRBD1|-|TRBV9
CASSAGTGNTEAFF
TGTGCCAGCAGCGCTGGGACAGGAAACACTGAAGCTTTCTTT
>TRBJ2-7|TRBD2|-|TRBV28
CASSWGPMVGTSYEQYF
TGTGCCAGCAGTTGGGGGCCCATGGTGGGGACTAGCTACGAGCAGTACTTC
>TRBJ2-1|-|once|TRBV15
CATSNLGPNEYNEQFF
TGTGCCACCAGCAACCTTGGACCCAATGAATACAATGAGCAGTTCTTC
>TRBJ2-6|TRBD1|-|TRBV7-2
CASSMTGGALTGANVLTF
TGTGCCAGCAGCATGACAGGGGGCGCTCTCACTGGGGCCAACGTCCTGACTTTC
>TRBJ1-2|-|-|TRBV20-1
CSARTYDGYTF
TGCAGTGCTCGGACATATGATGGCTACACCTTC
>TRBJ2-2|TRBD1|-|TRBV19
CASTAPGQGDTGELFF
TGTGCCAGTACCGCCCCGGGACAGGGGGACACCGGGGAGCTGTTTTTT
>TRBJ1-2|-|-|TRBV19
CASSIQGDYGYTF
TGTGCCAGTAGTATCCAGGGAGACTATGGCTACACCTTC
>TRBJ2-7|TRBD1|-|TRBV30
CAWRAGQGLFEQYF
TGTGCCTGGAGGGCGGGACAGGGGTTATTCGAGCAGTACTTC
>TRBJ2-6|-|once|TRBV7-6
CASSQDTPRSSGANVLTF
TGTGCCAGCAGCCAGGACACACCTAGGAGCTCTGGGGCCAACGTCCTGACTTTC
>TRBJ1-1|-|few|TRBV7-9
CASSLGQHNTEAFF
TGTGCCAGCAGCTTAGGGCAACACAACACTGAAGCTTTCTTT